This T cell receptor beta chain came from a study of CD8 T cells in ankylosing spondylitis. Molecular-barcoded quantitative 5'-RACE produced these TCR beta libraries. TCRdb re-derived calls from the 5' RACE reads in MiXCR, one entry per CDR3 protein. The sample includes about 160,000 distinct CDR3 sequences, 15% to 20% of them seen just once. This clonotype was observed at least ten times. Antigen specificity is unknown. General study results and limits: Matched ankylosing spondylitis synovial fluid reportedly contained a significantly enriched population of disease-linked clones. A motif in TCR beta, a set of under ten highly homologous variants, appeared characteristic of ankylosing spondylitis blood.

The J segment lost 2 bases and the V segment lost 3 bases, leaving 5 bases of the junction unmatched. CDR3 size: 16 residues. From germline, CDR1 is SGHRS and CDR2 YFSETQ. What was sequenced was blood, either unsorted or a sorted T cell fraction (not recorded which). The receptor's source is a male donor with ankylosing spondylitis or in good health (not recorded which). The V and J genes are TRBV5-1 and TRBJ2-1; 10 bases map to TRBD2. The CDR3 is CASSSGLANPYNEQFF. CDR3 nucleotides: TGCGCCAGCAGCTCGGGACTAGCGAACCCCTACAATGAGCAGTTCTTC. Complete variable domain (other parts from reference TRBV5-1 and TRBJ2-1): KAGVTQTPRYLIKTRGQQVTLSCSPISGHRSVSWYQQTPGQGLQFLFEYFSETQRNKGNFPGRFSGRQFSNSRSEMNVSTLELGDSALYLCASSSGLANPYNEQFFGPGTRLTVL.